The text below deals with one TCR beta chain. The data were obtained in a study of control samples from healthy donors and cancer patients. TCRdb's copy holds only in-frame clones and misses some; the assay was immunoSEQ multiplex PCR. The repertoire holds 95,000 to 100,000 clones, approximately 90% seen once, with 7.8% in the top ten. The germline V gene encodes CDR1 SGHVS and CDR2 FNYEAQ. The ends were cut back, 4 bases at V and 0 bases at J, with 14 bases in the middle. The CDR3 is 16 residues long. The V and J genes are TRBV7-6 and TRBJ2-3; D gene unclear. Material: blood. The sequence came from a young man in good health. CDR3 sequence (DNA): TGTGCCAGCAGCTGGTCCCGGGTGAGCAGCACAGATACGCAGTATTTT. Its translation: CASSWSRVSSTDTQYF.